These 12 T cell receptor beta chains were all obtained from the same sample, sequenced in a study of neurological immune-mediated disorders. TCRdb used MiXCR to reprocess the 5' RACE reads, holding one entry per CDR3 protein. The table includes fewer than 20,000 distinct CDR3 sequences, roughly 14% detected once. The specimen sequenced was PBMCs. These receptors came from a man between 60 and 70 years old with HTLV-1-associated myelopathy (HAM/TSP).

This clonotype was picked up many times. The chain links TRBV29-1 to TRBJ2-5, with D hard to call. The CDR3 is 13 amino acids. V lost 0 bases and J lost 3, with 8 bases in between. The germline gives CDR1 SQVTM, CDR2 ANQGSEA. This CDR3 reads CSVEDWAEETQYF. In DNA form, the CDR3 reads TGCAGCGTTGAAGATTGGGCAGAAGAGACCCAGTACTTC.

This clonotype was detected ten times or more. This sequence joins TRBV6-5 and TRBJ2-3, with D possibly TRBD1 on 6 matching bases. Trimming took 2 bases from V and 4 from J, leaving 13 bases between them. The CDR3 is 15 residues long. Germline V gives CDR1 MNHEY, CDR2 SVGAGI. CDR3 residues: CASSYGQSWADTQYF. CDR3 nucleotide sequence: TGTGCCAGCAGTTACGGACAGTCATGGGCAGATACGCAGTATTTT.

This clonotype has ten or more counts. V and J are TRBV5-1 and TRBJ1-2, with D hard to call. Trimming pared 0 bases from V and 5 bases from J, leaving 5 bases between. The CDR3 is made up of 12 amino acids. CDR1 SGHRS and CDR2 YFSETQ come from the germline V gene. The CDR3 protein is CASSLDTYGYTF. CDR3 in DNA: TGCGCCAGCAGCTTGGACACGTATGGCTACACCTTC.

Within the sample, this clonotype is medium-sized. V is TRBV4-2 and J is TRBJ1-1; D is perhaps TRBD1 (6 bases). The CDR3 consists of 16 residues. V lost 0 bases and J 1 base, leaving 12 bases between the germline ends. The V gene's germline CDR1 is LGHNA and CDR2 YNFKEQ. CDR3 DNA: TGTGCCAGCAGCCAAGACGAAAACAGGGCGAACACTGAAGCTTTCTTT. Translating it yields CASSQDENRANTEAFF.

This clonotype appeared many times. V is TRBV20-1 and J is TRBJ1-5; D unclear. V was clipped by 1 base and J by 0 bases, with 7 bases between them. Germline loops: CDR1 DFQATT, CDR2 SNEGSKA (reference sequence). The CDR3 is 14 amino acids. The CDR3 coding sequence is TGCAGTGCTAGAGGCGGAAATAGCAATCAGCCCCAGCATTTT. This translates into CSARGGNSNQPQHF.

This clonotype was seen repeatedly, ten times or more. The CDR3 loop reads CASSFDRIEAFF. The CDR3 coding sequence is TGCGCCAGCAGCTTCGACCGGATTGAAGCTTTCTTT. This chain connects TRBV5-1 to TRBJ1-1, with D uncertain. Germline V gene lookup returns CDR1 SGHRS and CDR2 YFSETQ. V lost 2 bases and J lost 7, with 9 bases in between. The CDR3 sequence is 12 residues long. The variable domain in full, with the rest retrieved from reference TRBV5-1 and TRBJ1-1, is KAGVTQTPRYLIKTRGQQVTLSCSPISGHRSVSWYQQTPGQGLQFLFEYFSETQRNKGNFPGRFSGRQFSNSRSEMNVSTLELGDSALYLCASSFDRIEAFFGQGTRLTVV.

In regard to this clonotype: Likely a read error: the CDR3 ends without its conserved phenylalanine or tryptophan. The chain has TRBV7-9 and TRBJ2-3, with 7 bases aligning to TRBD1. Judging by the DNA end, TRBJ1-5 fits better; the J call may be wrong. The CDR3 is made up of 13 amino acids. Per germline, CDR1 SEHNR and CDR2 FQNEAQ (reference sequence). The DNA for the CDR3 is TGTGCCAGCAAGGGACAGCGCACAGATACGCAGCATTTG. The encoded protein is CASKGQRTDTQHL.

Ten or more counts support this clonotype. The chain uses TRBV7-3 and TRBJ1-1; tentative D call: TRBD1 (6 bases). Deletions cut 1 base from V and 7 bases from J, with 10 bases between. Germline lookup yields CDR1 SGHTA and CDR2 FQGTGA. This CDR3 contains 13 residues. The CDR3: CASSLIGGGEAFF. The CDR3 coding sequence is TGTGCCAGCAGCTTAATAGGGGGGGGTGAAGCTTTCTTT.

This clonotype came up many times. The V gene is TRBV7-8, the J gene TRBJ1-1; 9 bases are shared with TRBD1. Unmatched junction bases numbered 2, after V lost 1 base and J lost 2 bases. This CDR3 region has 15 residues. Germline loops: CDR1 SGHVS, CDR2 FQNEAQ. The CDR3 sequence: CASSLGDRANTEAFF. The CDR3 DNA sequence: TGTGCCAGCAGCTTAGGGGACAGGGCTAACACTGAAGCTTTCTTT.

This clonotype was detected ten times or more. The V call is TRBV5-1, the J call TRBJ2-2; possible D gene TRBD1, 5 bases. The V gene lost 4 bases and the J gene lost 1 base, with 14 bases spanning the gap. This CDR3 has 16 residues. Germline values: CDR1 SGHRS, CDR2 YFSETQ. The CDR3 spells CASSQKQVMNTGELFF. Written as DNA, the CDR3 is TGCGCCAGCAGCCAAAAACAGGTGATGAACACCGGGGAGCTGTTTTTT.

This rearrangement joins TRBV12-3 or TRBV12-4 to TRBJ2-2, with 8 bases fitting TRBD1. J gave up 7 bases and V 2 bases, and 6 bases lay outside the gene matches. The CDR3 length is 15 residues. For the CDR3, the DNA is TGTGCCAGCAGTTTAAATTCAGGGGGCAACGGGGAGCTGTTTTTT. Its protein is CASSLNSGGNGELFF.

This clonotype occurred many times. This chain joins TRBV6-5 and TRBJ2-7; 12 bases are a match to TRBD1. The germline V gene encodes CDR1 MNHEY and CDR2 SVGAGI. CDR3 length equals 15 residues. V lost 2 bases to trimming and J lost 2 bases; unmatched junction nucleotides: 1. In DNA, the CDR3 is TGTGCCAGCAGTTACAGGGACAGGGGGCCCTACGAGCAGTACTTC. Translation: CASSYRDRGPYEQYF.